This T cell receptor beta chain stems from a study of blood T cell repertoires in COVID-19. For the study at large: From the United States, Italy and Spain came samples of acute and convalescent COVID-19. PBMCs, B-cell-depleted T cells, or T cells were the source of the cDNA or gDNA that made up the material.

Seattle researchers signed up patients amid active infection and tracked them longitudinally. Under the authors' procedure: Using reference gene primer amplification, nucleated cell counts were estimated. Generated by immunoSEQ multiplex PCR, the TCRdb table keeps only in-frame clones and is missing some. The DNA was the basis for D and trimming; V, J and clone size are from that table. The sample holds 350,000 or so clones, 89% seen once. The source is a woman between 55 and 75 years old with COVID-19, enrolled during active disease. Sequenced material: peripheral blood.

The CDR3 region is CASSHDRGSPLHF. The CDR3 region has the DNA TGTGCCAGCAGCCATGACAGAGGATCACCCCTCCACTTT. The chain couples TRBV12-3 or TRBV12-4 to TRBJ1-6; a weak D match, TRBD1 (5 bases). Trimming left V 6 bases short and J 10 bases short, with 13 bases between. The CDR3 has 13 residues.